The next 2 T cell receptor beta chains were all read from a single sample in a study of blood T cell repertoires in COVID-19. Some clones are missing from TCRdb's copy, which holds only in-frame ones; the method was immunoSEQ multiplex PCR. The profile shows approximately 45,000 clones, around 87% of them singletons. Input material: peripheral blood. The receptors come from a man aged 40-50 years with active COVID-19.

The chain couples TRBV7-3 to TRBJ2-2; a weak D match, TRBD2 (6 bases). The germline V gene has CDR1 SGHTA and CDR2 FQGTGA. This CDR3 is built from 15 residues. Trimming took off 5 bases at V and 8 bases at J, with 18 bases between the two ends. CDR3 coding DNA: TGTGCCAGCAGCCGGACGGGCGGGGCGAGTGGGGAGCTGTTTTTT. It codes for CASSRTGGASGELFF.

Only one count was recorded for this clone. V usage is TRBV5-1 and J usage is TRBJ2-2; TRBD2 matches at 8 bases. There are 16 residues in the CDR3. Losses at the gene ends were 3 bases for V and 0 bases for J; bases not matched to a gene: 4. Germline V CDR1 and CDR2: SGHRS, YFSETQ. CDR3 sequence: CASSSLAGANTGELFF. As DNA, the CDR3 is TGCGCCAGCAGCTCCCTAGCGGGTGCGAACACCGGGGAGCTGTTTTTT.